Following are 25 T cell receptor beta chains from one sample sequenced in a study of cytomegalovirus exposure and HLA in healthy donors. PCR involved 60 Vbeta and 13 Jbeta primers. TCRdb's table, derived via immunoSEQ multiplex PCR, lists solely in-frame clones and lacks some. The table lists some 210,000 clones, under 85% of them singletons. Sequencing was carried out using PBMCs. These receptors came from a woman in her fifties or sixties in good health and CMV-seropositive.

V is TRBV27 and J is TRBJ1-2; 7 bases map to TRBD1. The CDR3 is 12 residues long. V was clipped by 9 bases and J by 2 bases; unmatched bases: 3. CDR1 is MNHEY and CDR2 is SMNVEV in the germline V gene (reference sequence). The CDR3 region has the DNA TGTGCCAGTAAACAGGGGAACTATGGCTACACCTTC. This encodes CASKQGNYGYTF.

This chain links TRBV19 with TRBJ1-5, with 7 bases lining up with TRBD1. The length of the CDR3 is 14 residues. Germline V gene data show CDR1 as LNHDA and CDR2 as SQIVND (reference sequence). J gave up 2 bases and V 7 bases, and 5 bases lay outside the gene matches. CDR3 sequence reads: CASMTGSGNQPQHF. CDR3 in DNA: TGTGCCAGTATGACAGGGAGTGGCAATCAGCCCCAGCATTTT.

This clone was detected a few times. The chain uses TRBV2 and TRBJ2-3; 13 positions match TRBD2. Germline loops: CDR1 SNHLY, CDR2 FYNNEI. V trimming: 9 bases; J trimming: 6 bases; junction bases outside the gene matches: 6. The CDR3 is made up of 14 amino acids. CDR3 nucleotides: TGTGCCAGAACCGGGACTAGCGGGACCGATACGCAGTATTTT. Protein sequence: CARTGTSGTDTQYF.

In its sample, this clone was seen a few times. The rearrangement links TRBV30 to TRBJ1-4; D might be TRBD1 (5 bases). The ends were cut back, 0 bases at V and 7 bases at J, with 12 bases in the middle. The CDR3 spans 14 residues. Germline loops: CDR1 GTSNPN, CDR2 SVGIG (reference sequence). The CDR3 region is CAWSVGVGGEKLFF. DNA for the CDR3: TGTGCCTGGAGTGTAGGGGTGGGGGGTGAAAAACTGTTTTTT.

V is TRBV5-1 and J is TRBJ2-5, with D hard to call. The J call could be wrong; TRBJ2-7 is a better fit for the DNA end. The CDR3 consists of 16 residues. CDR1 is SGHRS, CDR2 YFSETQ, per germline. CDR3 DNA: TGCGCCAGCAGCTTGGGGCCAAGTAGCCAGTCCTACGAGCAGTACTTC. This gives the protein CASSLGPSSQSYEQYF.

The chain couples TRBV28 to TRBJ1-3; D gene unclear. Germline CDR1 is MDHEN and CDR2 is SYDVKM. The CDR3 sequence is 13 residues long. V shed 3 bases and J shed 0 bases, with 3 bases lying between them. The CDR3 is CASSLSSGNTIYF. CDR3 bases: TGTGCCAGCAGTTTGAGCTCTGGAAACACCATATATTTT.

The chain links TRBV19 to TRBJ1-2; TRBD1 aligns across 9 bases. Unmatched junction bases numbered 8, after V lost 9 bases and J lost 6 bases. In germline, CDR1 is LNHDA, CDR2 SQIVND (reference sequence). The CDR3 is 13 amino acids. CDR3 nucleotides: TGTGCCAGCCGAGGGACAGGGTTTAATGGCTACACCTTC. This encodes CASRGTGFNGYTF.

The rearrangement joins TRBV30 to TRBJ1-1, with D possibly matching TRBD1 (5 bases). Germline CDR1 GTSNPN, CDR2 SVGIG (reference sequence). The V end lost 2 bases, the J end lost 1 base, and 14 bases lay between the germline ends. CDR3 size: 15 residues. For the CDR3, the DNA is TGTGCCTGGAGTACAACGGGGGTTTGGAACACTGAAGCTTTCTTT. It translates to CAWSTTGVWNTEAFF.

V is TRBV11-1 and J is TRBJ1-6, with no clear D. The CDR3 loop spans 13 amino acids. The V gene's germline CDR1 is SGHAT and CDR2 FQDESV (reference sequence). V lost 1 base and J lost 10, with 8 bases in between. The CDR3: CASSLDLRSPLHF. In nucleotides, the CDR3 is TGTGCCAGCAGCTTAGATTTACGGTCACCCCTCCACTTT.

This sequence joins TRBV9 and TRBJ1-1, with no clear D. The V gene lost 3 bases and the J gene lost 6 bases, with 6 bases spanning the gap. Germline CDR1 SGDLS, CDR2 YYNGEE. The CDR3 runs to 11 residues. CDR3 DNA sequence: TGTGCCAGCAGCGCTCAGGCTGAAGCTTTCTTT. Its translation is CASSAQAEAFF.

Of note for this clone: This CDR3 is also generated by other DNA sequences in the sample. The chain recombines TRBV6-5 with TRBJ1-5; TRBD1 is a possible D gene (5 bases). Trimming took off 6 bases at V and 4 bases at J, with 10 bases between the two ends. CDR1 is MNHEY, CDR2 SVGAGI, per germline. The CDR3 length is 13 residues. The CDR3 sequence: CASRPDRNQPQHF. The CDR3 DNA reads TGTGCCAGCAGACCCGACAGAAATCAGCCCCAGCATTTT.

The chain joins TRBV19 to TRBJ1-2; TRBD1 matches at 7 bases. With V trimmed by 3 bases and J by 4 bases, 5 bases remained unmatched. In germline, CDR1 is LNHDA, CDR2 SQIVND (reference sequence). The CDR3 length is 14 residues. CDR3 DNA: TGTGCCAGTAGTATCCAGGGGGGACCCTATGGCTACACCTTC. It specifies CASSIQGGPYGYTF.

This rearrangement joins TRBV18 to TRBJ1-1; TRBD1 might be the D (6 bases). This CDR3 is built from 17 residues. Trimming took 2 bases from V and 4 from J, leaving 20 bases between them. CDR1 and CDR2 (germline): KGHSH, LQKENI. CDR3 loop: CASSPVYKGGRSTEAFF. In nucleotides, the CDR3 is TGTGCCAGCTCACCAGTGTATAAGGGGGGGAGGAGCACTGAAGCTTTCTTT.

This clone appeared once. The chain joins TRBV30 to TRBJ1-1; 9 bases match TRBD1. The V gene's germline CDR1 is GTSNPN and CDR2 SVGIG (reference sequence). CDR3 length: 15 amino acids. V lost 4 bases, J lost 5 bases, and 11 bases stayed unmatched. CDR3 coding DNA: TGTGCCTGGAACTCCTGGACAGGGGCTAGAACTGAAGCTTTCTTT. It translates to CAWNSWTGARTEAFF. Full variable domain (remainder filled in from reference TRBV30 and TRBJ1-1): SQTIHQWPATLVQPVGSPLSLECTVEGTSNPNLYWYRQAAGRGLQLLFYSVGIGQISSEVPQNLSASRPQDRQFILSSKKLLLSDSGFYLCAWNSWTGARTEAFFGQGTRLTVV.

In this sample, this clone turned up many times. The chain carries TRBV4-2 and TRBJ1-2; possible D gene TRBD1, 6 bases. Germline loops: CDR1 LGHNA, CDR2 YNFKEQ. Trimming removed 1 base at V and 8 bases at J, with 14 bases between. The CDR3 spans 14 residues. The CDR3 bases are TGTGCCAGCAGCCAAGGACAGGAAGTGAGCGGCTACACCTTC. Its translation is CASSQGQEVSGYTF.

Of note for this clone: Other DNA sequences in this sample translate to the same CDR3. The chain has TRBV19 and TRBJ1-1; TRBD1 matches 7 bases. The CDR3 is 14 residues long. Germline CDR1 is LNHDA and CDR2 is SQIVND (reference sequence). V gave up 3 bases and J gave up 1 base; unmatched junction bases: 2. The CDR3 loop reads CASSIGTENTEAFF. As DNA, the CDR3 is TGTGCCAGTAGTATCGGGACAGAGAACACTGAAGCTTTCTTT.

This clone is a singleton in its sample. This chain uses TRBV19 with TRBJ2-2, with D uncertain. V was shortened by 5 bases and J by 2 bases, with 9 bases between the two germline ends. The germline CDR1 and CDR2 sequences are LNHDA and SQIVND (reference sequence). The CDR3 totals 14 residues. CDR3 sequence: CASSPSVNTGELFF. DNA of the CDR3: TGTGCCAGTAGTCCTTCGGTTAACACCGGGGAGCTGTTTTTT.

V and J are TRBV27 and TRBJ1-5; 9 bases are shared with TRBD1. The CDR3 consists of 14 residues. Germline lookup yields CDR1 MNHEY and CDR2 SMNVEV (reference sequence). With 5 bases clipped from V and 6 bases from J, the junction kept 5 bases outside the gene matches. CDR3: CASSTGGAGQPQHF. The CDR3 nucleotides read TGTGCCAGCAGTACAGGGGGCGCCGGTCAGCCCCAGCATTTT.

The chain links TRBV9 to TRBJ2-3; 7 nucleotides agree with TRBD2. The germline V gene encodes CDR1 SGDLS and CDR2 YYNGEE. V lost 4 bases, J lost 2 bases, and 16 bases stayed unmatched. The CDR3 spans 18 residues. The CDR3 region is CASSRSLAAQLATDTQYF. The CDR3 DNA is TGTGCCAGCAGCCGTAGCCTAGCGGCTCAACTCGCCACAGATACGCAGTATTTT.

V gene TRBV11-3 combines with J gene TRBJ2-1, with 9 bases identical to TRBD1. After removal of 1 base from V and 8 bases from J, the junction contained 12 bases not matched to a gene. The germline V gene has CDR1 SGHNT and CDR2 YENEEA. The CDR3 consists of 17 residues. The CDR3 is CASSLGGGTGYKDEQFF. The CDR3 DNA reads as TGTGCCAGCAGCTTAGGGGGGGGGACAGGGTATAAAGATGAGCAGTTCTTC.

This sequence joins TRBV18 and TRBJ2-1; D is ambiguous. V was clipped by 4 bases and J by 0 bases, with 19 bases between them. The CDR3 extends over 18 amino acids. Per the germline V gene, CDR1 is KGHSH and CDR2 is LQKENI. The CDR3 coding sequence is TGTGCCAGCTCACTCCTGCAGAGGCAGCGAAGCTCCTACAATGAGCAGTTCTTC. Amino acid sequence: CASSLLQRQRSSYNEQFF. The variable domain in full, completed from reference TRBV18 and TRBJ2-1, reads NAGVMQNPRHLVRRRGQEARLRCSPMKGHSHVYWYRQLPEEGLKFMVYLQKENIIDESGMPKERFSAEFPKEGPSILRIQQVVRGDSAAYFCASSLLQRQRSSYNEQFFGPGTRLTVL.

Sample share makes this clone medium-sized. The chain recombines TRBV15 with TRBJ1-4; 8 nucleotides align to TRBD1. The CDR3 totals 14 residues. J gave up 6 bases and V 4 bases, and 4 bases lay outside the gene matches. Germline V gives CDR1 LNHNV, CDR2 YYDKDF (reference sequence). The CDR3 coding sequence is TGTGCCACCAGCACGACAGGGGAACATGAAAAACTGTTTTTT. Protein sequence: CATSTTGEHEKLFF.

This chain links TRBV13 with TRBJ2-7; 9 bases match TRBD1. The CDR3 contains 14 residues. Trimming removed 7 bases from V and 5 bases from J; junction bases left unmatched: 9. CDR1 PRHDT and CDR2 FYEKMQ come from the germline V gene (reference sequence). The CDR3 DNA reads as TGTGCCAGCACCCCCGGGACAGGGAGGAACGAGCAGTACTTC. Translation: CASTPGTGRNEQYF.

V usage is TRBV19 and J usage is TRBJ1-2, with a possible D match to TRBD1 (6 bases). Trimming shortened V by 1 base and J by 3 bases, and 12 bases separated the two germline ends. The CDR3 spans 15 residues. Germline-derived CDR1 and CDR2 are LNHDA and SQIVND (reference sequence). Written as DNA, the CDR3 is TGTGCCAGTAGTATAGGACAGGATAGGTACTATGGCTACACCTTC. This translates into CASSIGQDRYYGYTF. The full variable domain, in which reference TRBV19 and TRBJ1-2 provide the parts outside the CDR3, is DGGITQSPKYLFRKEGQNVTLSCEQNLNHDAMYWYRQDPGQGLRLIYYSQIVNDFQKGDIAEGYSVSREKKESFPLTVTSAQKNPTAFYLCASSIGQDRYYGYTFGSGTRLTVV.

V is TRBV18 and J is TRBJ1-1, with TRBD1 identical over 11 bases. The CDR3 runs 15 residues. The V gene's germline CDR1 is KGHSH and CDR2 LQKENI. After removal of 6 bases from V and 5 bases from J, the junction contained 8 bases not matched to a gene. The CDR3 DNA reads TGTGCCAGCTCCCTCGGACAGGGGGCGATGACTGAAGCTTTCTTT. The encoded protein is CASSLGQGAMTEAFF.